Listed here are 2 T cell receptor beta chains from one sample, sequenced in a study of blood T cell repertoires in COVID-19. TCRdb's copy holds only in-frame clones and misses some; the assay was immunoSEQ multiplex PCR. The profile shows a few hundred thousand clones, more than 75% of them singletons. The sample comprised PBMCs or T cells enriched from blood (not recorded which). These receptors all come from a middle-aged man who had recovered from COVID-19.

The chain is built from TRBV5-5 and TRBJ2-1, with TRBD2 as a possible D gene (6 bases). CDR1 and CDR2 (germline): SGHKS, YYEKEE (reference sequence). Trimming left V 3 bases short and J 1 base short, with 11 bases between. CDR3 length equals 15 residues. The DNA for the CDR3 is TGTGCCAGCAGCTCCGGAGGGGTTTCCTACAATGAGCAGTTCTTC. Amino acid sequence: CASSSGGVSYNEQFF.

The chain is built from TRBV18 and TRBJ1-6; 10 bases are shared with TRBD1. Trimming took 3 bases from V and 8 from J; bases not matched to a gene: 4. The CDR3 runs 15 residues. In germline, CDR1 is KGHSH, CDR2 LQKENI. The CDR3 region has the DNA TGTGCCAGCTCACCTTCCGGGACAGGGGATTCACCCCTCCACTTT. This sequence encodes CASSPSGTGDSPLHF.